This TCR beta chain was identified during a study of post-analysis software for immune sequencing data. Study results and caveats: People with multiple sclerosis had a significantly lower normalized Chao1 diversity than controls did. Compared with controls, patients had more of five TRBV segments, including TRBV5-6, TRBV5-1 and TRBV20-1. Strong co-clustering by F measure linked samples that shared a preparation batch.

The library was made from cDNA and included unique molecular identifiers. In TCRdb, the PCR reads were re-called with MiXCR into one record per CDR3 protein. The sample records some 450,000 distinct CDR3 sequences, over 35% being singletons. On this clonotype itself: The antigen remains undetermined.

Trimming removed 5 bases from V and 0 bases from J, with 8 bases in between. The germline V gene has CDR1 SQVTM and CDR2 ANQGSEA. CDR3 length: 13 residues. The specimen sequenced was blood. The V call is TRBV29-1, the J call TRBJ1-3; possibly TRBD1 for D (6 bases). This receptor was taken from a girl aged 5 to 17 with multiple sclerosis. CDR3 sequence (DNA): TGCAGCGTTTCAGGGGACTCTGGAAACACCATATATTTT. Encoded protein: CSVSGDSGNTIYF.